The present TCR beta chain was sequenced within a study of blood T cell repertoires in COVID-19. Some clones are missing from TCRdb's copy, which holds only in-frame ones; the method was immunoSEQ multiplex PCR. The sample has 200,000 or so clones; 88% are singletons. This CDR3 contains 11 residues. Per the germline V gene, CDR1 is MNHEY and CDR2 is SMNVEV (reference sequence). V lost 11 bases, J lost 12 bases, and 19 bases lay in between. The chain links TRBV27 to TRBJ1-1; D is unclear. The source of this sequence is a man between 65 and 85 years old with acute or convalescent COVID-19. The sample taken for sequencing was peripheral blood. CDR3 sequence: CASRHGGKTFF. CDR3 DNA sequence: TGTGCCTCAAGGCACGGCGGAAAAACTTTCTTT.